This T cell receptor beta chain appears in the sequencing data of a study of T cell responses to AZD1222 COVID-19 vaccine. Study-wide findings and caveats: Elevations in Spike-specific TCR breadth and depth followed administration of two AZD1222 doses. Vaccine-associated CD4 TCRs ranged over spike, dominating at 160-218 and 743-854. Donors, mostly white British, included more females; clonal diversity was possibly underestimated. Among AZD1222 vaccinees, only five or six were seropositive at baseline.

The CDR3 is 17 residues long. The germline V and J ends were trimmed by 1 base and 1 base, with 15 bases remaining between them. Germline V lookup: CDR1 SGHDT, CDR2 YYEEEE. Generated by immunoSEQ multiplex PCR, the TCRdb table keeps only in-frame clones and is missing some. The data contain roughly 140,000 clones, 75% to 90% of them singletons. This clone has only a few counts. Antigen specificity is unknown. This TCR was sampled from an adult who had recovered from COVID-19. The sample here was peripheral blood, taken after recovery from COVID-19. V is TRBV5-6 and J is TRBJ2-1; D is possibly TRBD1 or TRBD2 (5 bases each). CDR3 residues: CASSLIAWDRSYNEQFF. As DNA, the CDR3 is TGTGCCAGCAGCTTGATCGCTTGGGACCGATCCTACAATGAGCAGTTCTTC.